A selection of T cell receptor beta chains follows, all from one sample in a study of blood T cells in healthy people across ages. TCRdb itself ran the 5' RACE reads through MiXCR, one entry per CDR3 protein. The sample lists 1.6 million or so distinct CDR3 sequences; about 32% were seen once. Sequencing was performed on blood. Receptors originate from a woman in her twenties or thirties in good health. Each CDR3 is given with its conserved first and last residue. The order of the fields is clone size, V gene, D gene, J gene, CDR3 protein, CDR3 DNA. The D gene is left open where the match is weak. Not all rows give a size; the values are once, few, many and, for expanded clones, a class.

.	TRBV3-1	TRBD2	TRBJ2-5	CARSLSGRETQYF	TGTGCCCGCAGCCTTAGCGGGAGAGAGACCCAGTACTTC
.	TRBV7-6	.	TRBJ2-2	CASSLAIIDLSAGELFF	TGTGCCAGCAGCTTAGCGATAATAGACCTTTCGGCCGGGGAGCTGTTTTTT
.	TRBV29-1	.	TRBJ2-1	CSVEDNPNEQFF	TGCAGCGTTGAAGATAACCCCAATGAGCAGTTCTTC
.	TRBV7-9	.	TRBJ2-3	CASSPSDGTSTDTQYF	TGTGCCAGCAGCCCCTCTGACGGCACTAGCACAGATACGCAGTATTTT
.	TRBV12-3/TRBV12-4	TRBD2	TRBJ2-1	CASSFGGSTYNEQFF	TGTGCCAGCAGTTTCGGCGGGAGCACCTACAATGAGCAGTTCTTC
once	TRBV7-8	.	TRBJ2-1	CAGSLEVREQFF	TGTGCCGGCAGCTTAGAAGTCAGGGAGCAGTTCTTC
once	TRBV9	.	TRBJ2-7	CASSVEDRPVSSYEQYF	TGTGCCAGCAGCGTAGAGGATCGGCCGGTGAGCTCCTACGAGCAGTACTTC
.	TRBV7-9	TRBD2	TRBJ2-3	CASSQVAGRGDTQYF	TGTGCCAGCAGTCAGGTAGCGGGACGAGGGGATACGCAGTATTTT
.	TRBV11-2	TRBD1	TRBJ1-5	CASSKTGTGSNQPQHF	TGTGCCAGCAGTAAAACCGGGACAGGGAGCAATCAGCCCCAGCATTTT
once	TRBV29-1	TRBD1	TRBJ1-2	CSVERGQGAGYTF	TGCAGCGTTGAAAGGGGACAGGGGGCTGGCTACACCTTC
.	TRBV6-5	TRBD2	TRBJ2-3	CATSPSGGTGDTQYF	TGTGCCACCTCCCCTAGCGGGGGGACCGGTGATACGCAGTATTTT
few	TRBV20-1	.	TRBJ2-1	CSARREFYNEQFF	TGCAGTGCTAGGAGGGAATTTTACAATGAGCAGTTCTTC
few	TRBV28	.	TRBJ2-6	CASSYPSSGANVLTF	TGTGCCAGCAGTTATCCAAGCTCTGGGGCCAACGTCCTGACTTTC
.	TRBV13	.	TRBJ1-1	CASSLVASREAFF	TGTGCCAGCAGCTTAGTTGCTTCCAGAGAAGCTTTCTTT